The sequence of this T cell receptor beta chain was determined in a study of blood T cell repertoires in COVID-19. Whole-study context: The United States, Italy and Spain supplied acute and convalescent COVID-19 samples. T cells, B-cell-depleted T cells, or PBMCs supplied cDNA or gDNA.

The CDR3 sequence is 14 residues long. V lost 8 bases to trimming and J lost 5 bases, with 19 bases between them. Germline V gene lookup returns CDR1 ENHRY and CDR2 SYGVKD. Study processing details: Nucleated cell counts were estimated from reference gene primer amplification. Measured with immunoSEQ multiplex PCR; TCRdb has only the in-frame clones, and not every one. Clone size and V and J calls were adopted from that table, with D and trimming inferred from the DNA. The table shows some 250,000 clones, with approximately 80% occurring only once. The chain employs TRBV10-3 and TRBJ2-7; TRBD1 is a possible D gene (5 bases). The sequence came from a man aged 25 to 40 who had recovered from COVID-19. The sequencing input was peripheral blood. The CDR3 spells CAISKGQGADEQYF. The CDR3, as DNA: TGTGCCATCTCCAAAGGACAAGGCGCGGACGAGCAGTACTTC.